The 10 T cell receptor beta chains given below trace back to one sample, sequenced in a study of neurological immune-mediated disorders (dated by TCRdb to the late 2010s). The time point label of this sample denotes: longitudinal time-point 2. The library was built by means of 5' RACE. The sequencer listed for this sample is Illumina HiSeq 2500. The public reads were reprocessed in TCRdb via fastp at Q25 and MiXCR, keeping in-frame beta chains. Each entry merges the rows of one CDR3 protein and shows their most common DNA and genes. The table for this sample lists 70,000 to 95,000 distinct CDR3 sequences; about 13% of them were counted only once. The top ten hold just under 5% of the sample. Sequences were obtained from PBMCs. The receptors shown here come from a female donor with HTLV-1-associated myelopathy (HAM/TSP).

This clonotype was seen ten or more times. This sequence joins TRBV5-1 and TRBJ1-2; TRBD1 aligns across 12 bases. CDR1 SGHRS and CDR2 YFSETQ come from the germline V gene. V trimming: 1 base; J trimming: 8 bases; junction bases outside the gene matches: 6. The CDR3 spans 15 residues. The CDR3 is CASSLTGTGGSGYTF. CDR3 sequence (DNA): TGCGCCAGCAGCTTGACCGGGACAGGGGGCTCAGGCTACACCTTC.

Ten or more counts support this clonotype. This rearrangement joins TRBV7-2 to TRBJ2-3; 8 nucleotides align to TRBD2. Germline V gives CDR1 SGHTA, CDR2 FQGNSA. There are 16 residues in the CDR3. J gave up 1 base and V 1 base, and 4 bases lay outside the gene matches. The CDR3 is CASSLGAGGRTDTQYF. CDR3 bases: TGTGCCAGCAGCTTAGGGGCGGGGGGCCGCACAGATACGCAGTATTTT. Filled out from reference TRBV7-2 and TRBJ2-3, the complete variable domain reads GAGVSQSPSNKVTEKGKDVELRCDPISGHTALYWYRQSLGQGLEFLIYFQGNSAPDKSGLPSDRFSAERTGGSVSTLTIQRTQQEDSAVYLCASSLGAGGRTDTQYFGPGTRLTVL.

Ten or more counts support this clonotype. V usage is TRBV27 and J usage is TRBJ1-6, with D possibly being TRBD1 (5 bases). The germline CDR1 and CDR2 sequences are MNHEY and SMNVEV (reference sequence). There are 16 residues in the CDR3. V shed 3 bases and J shed 0 bases, with 9 bases lying between them. The CDR3 DNA reads TGTGCCAGCAGTTTGACAGAGAGCTCCTATAATTCACCCCTCCACTTT. Translation: CASSLTESSYNSPLHF.

This clonotype was recorded at least ten times. The chain has TRBV5-1 and TRBJ2-2, with 10 bases aligning to TRBD2. With V trimmed by 9 bases and J by 4 bases, 9 bases remained unmatched. The CDR3 has 15 residues. Germline V gene sequence: CDR1 SGHRS, CDR2 YFSETQ. CDR3 nucleotide sequence: TGCGCCACCACCGGGACTAGCGTCGGCACCGGGGAGCTGTTTTTT. As protein: CATTGTSVGTGELFF. The full variable domain, in which reference TRBV5-1 and TRBJ2-2 provide the parts outside the CDR3, is KAGVTQTPRYLIKTRGQQVTLSCSPISGHRSVSWYQQTPGQGLQFLFEYFSETQRNKGNFPGRFSGRQFSNSRSEMNVSTLELGDSALYLCATTGTSVGTGELFFGEGSRLTVL.

This clonotype was counted between two and nine times. The chain uses TRBV12-3 or TRBV12-4 and TRBJ2-2; 9 bases agree with TRBD1. V lost 5 bases, J lost 1 base, and 2 bases stayed unmatched. The CDR3 runs to 15 residues. CDR3 region: CASSPGQGNTGELFF. The CDR3 DNA sequence: TGTGCCAGCAGTCCGGGACAGGGGAACACCGGGGAGCTGTTTTTT.

This clonotype has a count of ten or more. The rearrangement joins TRBV29-1 to TRBJ2-3; 8 bases fit TRBD1. The CDR3 covers 12 residues. The germline gives CDR1 SQVTM, CDR2 ANQGSEA. V lost 8 bases, J lost 3 bases, and 4 bases stayed unmatched. DNA for the CDR3: TGCAGCTTTTGGACAGGGACAGATACGCAGTATTTT. Amino acids: CSFWTGTDTQYF.

The J gene is TRBJ2-6, the V gene TRBV5-1, with TRBD1 as a possible D gene (6 bases). Deletions cut 6 bases from V and 0 bases from J, with 10 bases between. This CDR3 region has 15 residues. From germline, CDR1 is SGHRS and CDR2 YFSETQ. The CDR3 DNA sequence: TGCGCCAGCAATACAGGGCCCTCTGGGGCCAACGTCCTGACTTTC. It yields the protein CASNTGPSGANVLTF.

J is TRBJ2-5 and V is TRBV18, with TRBD1 matching 12 bases. CDR1 is KGHSH, CDR2 LQKENI, per germline. V lost 6 bases to trimming and J lost 5 bases; unmatched junction nucleotides: 7. This CDR3 contains 15 residues. CDR3 coding DNA: TGTGCCAGCTCGCCGGGACAGGGGGCGGTGGAGACCCAGTACTTC. As protein: CASSPGQGAVETQYF.

This clonotype was observed many times. The chain couples TRBV4-1 to TRBJ2-3, with 7 bases fitting TRBD2. Germline V gives CDR1 MGHRA, CDR2 YSYEKL. The CDR3 spans 18 residues. Trimming took 0 bases from V and 4 from J; bases not matched to a gene: 13. The CDR3 loop reads CASSQDPLGGGTADTQYF. DNA for the CDR3: TGCGCCAGCAGCCAAGACCCCTTGGGCGGGGGAACCGCAGATACGCAGTATTTT.

This clonotype appeared many times. J is TRBJ2-5 and V is TRBV20-1; D may be TRBD2 (6 bases). Trimming left V 6 bases short and J 1 base short, with 15 bases between. The CDR3 has 14 residues. Germline lookup yields CDR1 DFQATT and CDR2 SNEGSKA (reference sequence). CDR3 in DNA: TGCAGTGCGGTTCCTGGAGGGGCCCAAGAGACCCAGTACTTC. It yields the protein CSAVPGGAQETQYF.